The 18 T cell receptor beta chains reported below all come from one sample, sequenced in a study of T cells in Graves' hyperthyroidism and ophthalmopathy. There were TCR beta CDR3 regions amplified from RNA transcripts. The TCR CDR3 first-round RT-PCR relied on the HTBI primer set. TCRdb re-analysed the multiplex PCR reads in MiXCR, keeping a single row per CDR3 protein. The sample shows around 450,000 distinct CDR3 sequences, about 15% of them seen only once. Sequenced input: blood. The receptors originated from a woman under 30 with Graves' hyperthyroidism.

This clonotype was counted ten times or more. The rearrangement links TRBV11-2 to TRBJ1-6; D ambiguous. Germline CDR1 and CDR2: SGHAT and FQNNGV. CDR3 length equals 16 residues. Trimming shortened V by 7 bases and J by 2 bases, and 15 bases separated the two germline ends. The CDR3 is CASTSELETYNSPLHF. The CDR3 DNA sequence: TGTGCCAGCACCAGCGAGTTAGAAACCTATAATTCACCCCTCCACTTT.

The rearrangement joins TRBV7-2 to TRBJ2-7; 12 bases align to TRBD1. CDR1 is SGHTA, CDR2 FQGNSA, per germline. Trimming took 5 bases from V and 5 from J; bases not matched to a gene: 10. CDR3 size: 16 residues. The CDR3 is CASSHRDRGRFNEQYF. Written as DNA, the CDR3 is TGTGCCAGCAGCCACCGGGACAGGGGGCGATTTAACGAGCAGTACTTC.

This clonotype was detected a few times. The chain carries TRBV20-1 and TRBJ2-6; 12 bases match TRBD2. Trimming at V came to 0 bases and at J to 16 bases, leaving 13 bases not matched to a gene. Germline assignment: CDR1 DFQATT and CDR2 SNEGSKA (reference sequence). This CDR3 region has 16 residues. Here the CDR3 reads CSARDQVGLAGGQLTF. CDR3 sequence (DNA): TGCAGTGCTAGAGATCAGGTGGGGCTAGCGGGAGGGCAACTGACTTTC.

In this sample, this clonotype turned up a few times. Being one base from a much bigger clone, this may be a read error. J is TRBJ1-3 and V is TRBV3-1, with 8 bases lining up with TRBD1. The CDR3 is 14 residues long. Germline V gene data show CDR1 as LGHDT and CDR2 as YNNKEL (reference sequence). The CDR3 DNA follows: TGTACCAGCAGAGGACAGGGATCTGGAAACACCATATATTTT. It codes for CTSRGQGSGNTIYF.

In this sample, this clonotype turned up many times. V gene TRBV6-1 combines with J gene TRBJ1-5; D unclear. This CDR3 spans 14 amino acids. V was clipped by 0 bases and J by 1 base, with 4 bases between them. Germline V CDR1 and CDR2: MNHNS, SASEGT. The CDR3 here is CASSEAGSNQPQHF. CDR3 in DNA: TGTGCCAGCAGTGAAGCCGGAAGCAATCAGCCCCAGCATTTT.

The genes are TRBV14 and TRBJ1-3, with D perhaps TRBD1 (5 bases). Between the trimmed V and J ends, which lost 6 bases and 0 bases, there was a span of 18 bases. Per the germline V gene, CDR1 is SGHDN and CDR2 is FVKESK. The CDR3 sequence is 17 residues long. In DNA form, the CDR3 reads TGTGCCAGCAGTCAGGCCGGGACGCCGAGCTCTGGAAACACCATATATTTT. Protein product: CASSQAGTPSSGNTIYF. The full variable domain, its missing parts supplied by reference TRBV14 and TRBJ1-3, is EAGVTQFPSHSVIEKGQTVTLRCDPISGHDNLYWYRRVMGKEIKFLLHFVKESKQDESGMPNNRFLAERTGGTYSTLKVQPAELEDSGVYFCASSQAGTPSSGNTIYFGEGSWLTVV.

This clonotype was counted many times. CDR3 residues: CASSGDVNEQFF. Written as DNA, the CDR3 is TGTGCCAGCAGCGGGGACGTAAATGAGCAGTTCTTC. The chain carries TRBV7-9 and TRBJ2-1; tentatively, D is TRBD1 or TRBD2 (5 bases each). Germline V gene lookup returns CDR1 SEHNR and CDR2 FQNEAQ (reference sequence). The CDR3 is made up of 12 amino acids. Trimming removed 5 bases at V and 7 bases at J, with 9 bases between.

This clonotype occurred a few times. The CDR3 nucleotides read TGTGCCAGCAGCCTTCTCTTAGTAGCGGGAGGCTACGAGCAGTACTTC. Translated: CASSLLLVAGGYEQYF. The chain is built from TRBV3-1 and TRBJ2-7, with 10 nucleotides matching TRBD2. After removal of 4 bases from V and 3 bases from J, the junction contained 9 bases not matched to a gene. Germline V gives CDR1 LGHDT, CDR2 YNNKEL (reference sequence). The CDR3 runs 16 residues.

Comment on this clonotype: One end of the junction fails to match germline, which may point to a read error. V usage is TRBV7-6 and J usage is TRBJ1-2; 7 bases fit TRBD1. This CDR3 has 15 amino acids. Germline assignment: CDR1 SGHVS and CDR2 FNYEAQ. For the CDR3, the DNA is TGTGCCAGCGGCTTAGACGGGACAGAGGACTATGGCTACACCTTC. Protein sequence: CASGLDGTEDYGYTF.

There are many counts of this clonotype. The chain combines TRBV5-5 with TRBJ1-2, with D possibly matching TRBD1 (5 bases). This CDR3 contains 14 residues. V was cut by 3 bases and J by 4 bases, with 13 bases left in between. Germline V lookup: CDR1 SGHKS, CDR2 YYEKEE (reference sequence). The CDR3 DNA sequence: TGTGCCAGCAGCTCCGGGGGGATTATCTATGGCTACACCTTC. This codes for CASSSGGIIYGYTF.

This clonotype was observed a handful of times. The gene calls are TRBV4-1 and TRBJ2-1; 12 bases fit TRBD2. CDR3 size: 14 residues. Trimming cost V 4 bases and J 9 bases; bases outside gene matches: 4. Germline lookup yields CDR1 MGHRA and CDR2 YSYEKL. The chain's CDR3 is CASSPSGGASEQFF. In nucleotides, the CDR3 is TGCGCCAGCAGCCCTAGCGGGGGGGCAAGTGAGCAGTTCTTC.

This clonotype showed up many times. The chain is built from TRBV4-2 and TRBJ2-1; no clear D gene. The CDR3 covers 15 residues. Germline V CDR1 and CDR2: LGHNA, YNFKEQ. V was clipped by 0 bases and J by 6 bases, with 12 bases between them. This CDR3 is CASSQDRNRVNEQFF. CDR3 bases: TGTGCCAGCAGCCAAGACCGCAACAGAGTCAATGAGCAGTTCTTC.

This clonotype was picked up many times. The chain employs TRBV11-2 and TRBJ1-1; D gene unclear. CDR3 length: 14 amino acids. V lost 3 bases to trimming and J lost 1 base, with 9 bases between them. Germline CDR1 and CDR2: SGHAT and FQNNGV. The CDR3 protein is CASSFPYTNTEAFF. In nucleotides, the CDR3 is TGTGCCAGCAGCTTCCCATATACGAACACTGAAGCTTTCTTT.

This clonotype was seen only a few times. The chain has TRBV7-9 and TRBJ1-1, with D uncertain. V was trimmed by 4 bases and J by 5 bases, leaving 14 bases between them. This CDR3 region has 14 residues. The germline V gene has CDR1 SEHNR and CDR2 FQNEAQ (reference sequence). The DNA for the CDR3 is TGTGCCAGCAGCTCGACCGGGAGAGGAACTGAAGCTTTCTTT. Translating it yields CASSSTGRGTEAFF.

This clonotype was recorded at least ten times. The V gene is TRBV5-1, the J gene TRBJ1-1, with a possible D match to TRBD1 (6 bases). The CDR3 has 16 residues. Looked up from germline, CDR1 is SGHRS and CDR2 is YFSETQ. Trimming left V 3 bases short and J 3 bases short, with 18 bases between. CDR3 in amino acids: CASSSGGRAPDTEAFF. The DNA of the CDR3 is TGCGCCAGCAGCTCGGGGGGCCGAGCCCCGGACACTGAAGCTTTCTTT.

Many counts were recorded for this clonotype. This chain joins TRBV3-1 and TRBJ2-1; 11 positions match TRBD2. The germline CDR1 and CDR2 sequences are LGHDT and YNNKEL (reference sequence). V gave up 5 bases and J gave up 4 bases; unmatched junction bases: 1. The CDR3 consists of 14 residues. This CDR3 reads CASSRLAGYNEQFF. The CDR3 DNA sequence: TGTGCCAGCAGCAGACTAGCGGGGTACAATGAGCAGTTCTTC.

In this sample, this clonotype turned up many times. The gene calls are TRBV20-1 and TRBJ2-3, with D perhaps TRBD2 (6 bases). V was shortened by 1 base and J by 1 base, with 15 bases between the two germline ends. Germline CDR1 reads DFQATT; CDR2 reads SNEGSKA (reference sequence). The CDR3 has 16 residues. The CDR3 DNA sequence: TGCAGTGCTAGAGCCCGGGGGACCTACCGCACAGATACGCAGTATTTT. Translated: CSARARGTYRTDTQYF.

This chain joins TRBV12-3 or TRBV12-4 and TRBJ2-7; D remains ambiguous. The CDR3 is made up of 12 amino acids. Trimming took 6 bases from V and 6 from J, leaving 12 bases between them. The CDR3 reads CASRRRGSEQYF. The CDR3 region has the DNA TGTGCCAGCAGACGGAGAGGAAGCGAGCAGTACTTC.